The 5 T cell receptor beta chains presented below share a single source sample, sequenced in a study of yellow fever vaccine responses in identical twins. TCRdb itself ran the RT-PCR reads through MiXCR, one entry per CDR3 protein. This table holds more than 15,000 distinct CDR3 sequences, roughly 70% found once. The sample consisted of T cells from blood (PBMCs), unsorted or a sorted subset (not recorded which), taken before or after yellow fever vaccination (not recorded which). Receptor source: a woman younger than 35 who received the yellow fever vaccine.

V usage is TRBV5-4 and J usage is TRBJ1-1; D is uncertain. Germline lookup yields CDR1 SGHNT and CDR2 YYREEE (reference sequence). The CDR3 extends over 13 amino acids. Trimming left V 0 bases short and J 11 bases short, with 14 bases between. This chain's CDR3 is CASSLDTGSLAFF. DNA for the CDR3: TGTGCCAGCAGCTTGGACACGGGGAGCTTGGCTTTCTTT.

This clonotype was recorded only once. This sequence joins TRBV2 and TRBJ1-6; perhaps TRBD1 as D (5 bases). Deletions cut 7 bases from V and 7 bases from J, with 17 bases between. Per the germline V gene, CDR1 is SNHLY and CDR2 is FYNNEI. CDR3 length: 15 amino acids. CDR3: CASKTVPGSNSPLHF. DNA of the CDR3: TGTGCCAGCAAAACCGTCCCAGGGTCCAATTCACCCCTCCACTTT.

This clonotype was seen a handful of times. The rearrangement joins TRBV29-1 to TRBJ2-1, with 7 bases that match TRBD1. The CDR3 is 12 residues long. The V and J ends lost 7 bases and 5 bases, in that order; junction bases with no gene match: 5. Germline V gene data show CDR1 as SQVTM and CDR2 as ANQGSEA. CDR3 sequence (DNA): TGCAGCGCCAAACAGGGGAACAATGAGCAGTTCTTC. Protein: CSAKQGNNEQFF.

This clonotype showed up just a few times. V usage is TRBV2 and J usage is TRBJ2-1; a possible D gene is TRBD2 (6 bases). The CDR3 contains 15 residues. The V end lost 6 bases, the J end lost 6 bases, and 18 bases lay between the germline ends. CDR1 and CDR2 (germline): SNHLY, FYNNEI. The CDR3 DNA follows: TGTGCCAGCAGAGTTCGTAGCGGATCTGCCAATGAGCAGTTCTTC. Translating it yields CASRVRSGSANEQFF.

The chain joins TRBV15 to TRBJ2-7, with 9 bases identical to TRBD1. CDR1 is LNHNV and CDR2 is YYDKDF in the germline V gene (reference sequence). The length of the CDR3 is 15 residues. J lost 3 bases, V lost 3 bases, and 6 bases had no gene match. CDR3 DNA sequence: TGTGCCACCAGCAGCCGACAGGGGGGATACTACGAGCAGTACGTC. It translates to CATSSRQGGYYEQYV.